This T cell receptor beta chain emerged from a study of cytomegalovirus exposure and HLA in healthy donors. Looked up from germline, CDR1 is SEHNR and CDR2 is FQNEAQ (reference sequence). This CDR3 spans 14 amino acids. V lost 5 bases and J lost 8, with 18 bases in between. The PCR was carried out with 60 Vbeta primers and 13 Jbeta primers. TCRdb keeps only in-frame clones here, not all; method: immunoSEQ multiplex PCR. The sample records about 140,000 clones, approximately 70% being singletons. Sequenced sample: PBMCs. The chain uses TRBV7-9 and TRBJ2-5; no definite D call. The receptor was isolated from a woman aged 40 to 49 in good health and CMV-seronegative. CDR3 residues: CASSRGDAINTQYF. The CDR3 nucleotides read TGTGCCAGCAGCCGAGGAGACGCAATTAATACCCAGTACTTC. Based on the CDR3 plus reference TRBV7-9 and TRBJ2-5, the full variable domain is DTGVSQNPRHKITKRGQNVTFRCDPISEHNRLYWYRQTLGQGPEFLTYFQNEAQLEKSRLLSDRFSAERPKGSFSTLEIQRTEQGDSAMYLCASSRGDAINTQYFGPGTRLLVL.